One and the same sample provided the 10 T cell receptor beta chains below, sequenced in a study of STAT3 mutations in large granular lymphocyte leukemia. The study's findings and limits: In T-cell large granular lymphocyte leukemia, about half of patients showed multiple immunodominant subclonotypes.

The method was immunoSEQ multiplex PCR; TCRdb's version includes in-frame clones alone and lacks a portion of them. Among 15,000 or so clones listed, over 70% were seen once. Their cognate antigens are unknown. The sequenced material came from peripheral blood mononuclear cells. The source of these receptors is a man in his fifties or sixties with T-cell large granular lymphocyte leukemia. Some clones in this sample may be carry-over from other donors' samples.

This rearrangement joins TRBV30 to TRBJ2-7; D is unresolved. The V end lost 0 bases, the J end lost 5 bases, and 5 bases lay between the germline ends. This CDR3 is 11 amino acids long. From germline, CDR1 is GTSNPN and CDR2 SVGIG (reference sequence). CDR3 sequence: CAWSVRNEQYF. CDR3 DNA sequence: TGTGCCTGGAGTGTGAGGAACGAGCAGTACTTC.

V usage is TRBV4-2 and J usage is TRBJ1-1; D is unclear. Between the trimmed V and J ends, which lost 0 bases and 0 bases, there was a span of 11 bases. Looked up from germline, CDR1 is LGHNA and CDR2 is YNFKEQ. The CDR3 is 16 amino acids. The CDR3 nucleotides read TGTGCCAGCAGCCAAGATTGGTGGGATCTGAACACTGAAGCTTTCTTT. Its protein is CASSQDWWDLNTEAFF.

The chain employs TRBV4-3 and TRBJ2-7; TRBD2 agrees at 7 bases. This CDR3 spans 18 amino acids. Germline V gives CDR1 LGHNA, CDR2 YSLEER. Trimming took 0 bases from V and 4 from J; bases not matched to a gene: 15. CDR3 nucleotides: TGCGCCAGCAGCCAAGAATCTTTGGAGCGGGATTCGAGGTACGAGCAGTACTTC. Protein: CASSQESLERDSRYEQYF.

The chain employs TRBV19 and TRBJ1-5; D may be TRBD1 (5 bases). CDR3 length: 16 residues. Germline V gives CDR1 LNHDA, CDR2 SQIVND (reference sequence). V was trimmed by 5 bases and J by 3 bases, leaving 17 bases between them. The CDR3 is CASSSMTVGYNQPQHF. The CDR3 DNA is TGTGCCAGTAGTTCGATGACAGTGGGCTACAATCAGCCCCAGCATTTT.

This clone was observed a single time. The V call is TRBV7-9, the J call TRBJ2-3; 8 bases map to TRBD1. Germline assignment: CDR1 SEHNR and CDR2 FQNEAQ (reference sequence). This CDR3 spans 14 amino acids. J was trimmed by 4 bases and V by 0 bases; bases with no gene match: 0. This CDR3 reads CASSLATGADTQYF. CDR3 bases: TGTGCCAGCAGCTTAGCGACAGGGGCAGATACGCAGTATTTT. Together with reference TRBV7-9 and TRBJ2-3, the CDR3 gives the full variable domain: DTGVSQNPRHKITKRGQNVTFRCDPISEHNRLYWYRQTLGQGPEFLTYFQNEAQLEKSRLLSDRFSAERPKGSFSTLEIQRTEQGDSAMYLCASSLATGADTQYFGPGTRLTVL.

The CDR3: CASQTSVTQFF. The DNA of the CDR3 is TGTGCCAGCCAGACTAGCGTCACACAGTTCTTC. The chain links TRBV28 to TRBJ2-1, with 8 bases aligning to TRBD2. The junction had 7 bases not matched to a gene; V was cut back by 8 bases and J by 13 bases. Germline CDR1 MDHEN, CDR2 SYDVKM. CDR3 length: 11 residues.

The chain recombines TRBV4-3 with TRBJ1-1, with TRBD1 as a possible D gene (6 bases). Germline V gene lookup returns CDR1 LGHNA and CDR2 YSLEER. V dropped 4 bases and J dropped 2 bases, with 17 bases sitting between them. The CDR3 has 16 residues. The DNA for the CDR3 is TGCGCCAGCAGCCTCAATAGGGGGGCCCAAAACACTGAAGCTTTCTTT. Protein product: CASSLNRGAQNTEAFF.

The CDR3 sequence: CASSFNGQETQYF. CDR3 sequence (DNA): TGCGCCAGCAGCTTCAACGGACAAGAGACCCAGTACTTC. This chain connects TRBV5-1 to TRBJ2-5, with unresolved D. The CDR3 extends over 13 amino acids. Per germline, CDR1 SGHRS and CDR2 YFSETQ. V lost 2 bases, J lost 2 bases, and 7 bases lay in between.

The chain uses TRBV28 and TRBJ2-1; TRBD2 matches 9 bases. V trimming: 6 bases; J trimming: 10 bases; junction bases outside the gene matches: 4. The CDR3 has 12 residues. The germline V gene has CDR1 MDHEN and CDR2 SYDVKM. The CDR3 DNA sequence: TGTGCCAGCAGACTAGCGGGCGGGGAGCAGTTCTTC. It codes for CASRLAGGEQFF.

This rearrangement joins TRBV5-1 to TRBJ1-2; maybe TRBD1 (5 bases). Germline assignment: CDR1 SGHRS and CDR2 YFSETQ. The CDR3 length is 13 residues. The germline V and J ends were trimmed by 4 bases and 8 bases, with 15 bases remaining between them. The CDR3 here is CASSLGGDGGYTF. CDR3 nucleotide sequence: TGCGCCAGCAGCCTTGGTGGGGACGGCGGCTACACCTTC.